These 19 T cell receptor beta chains were all obtained from the same sample, sequenced in a study of blood T cell repertoires in COVID-19. Data came from immunoSEQ multiplex PCR; TCRdb stores just in-frame clones and leaves some out. The sample holds 250,000 to 350,000 clones, approximately 83% seen once. Sequencing was performed on peripheral blood. Receptors were obtained from a person in their 70s with COVID-19, enrolled during active disease.

The gene calls are TRBV3-1 (or the pseudogene TRBV3-2) and TRBJ1-4, with TRBD1 identical over 8 bases. Germline lookup yields CDR1 LGHDT and CDR2 YNNKEL (reference sequence). The CDR3 covers 15 residues. J gave up 4 bases and V 2 bases, and 3 bases lay outside the gene matches. As DNA, the CDR3 is TGTGCCAGCAGCCAATTCGGACAGGGTAATGAAAAACTGTTTTTT. Translation gives CASSQFGQGNEKLFF.

The J gene is TRBJ2-5, the V gene TRBV29-1; D is possibly TRBD1 (8 bases). The germline V gene encodes CDR1 SQVTM and CDR2 ANQGSEA. Trimming took 6 bases from V and 5 from J, leaving 16 bases between them. This CDR3 is 13 amino acids long. The CDR3 DNA reads TGCAGCGTAGCAACAGGGGGGGGTGAGACCCAGTACTTC. Amino acids: CSVATGGGETQYF.

J is TRBJ2-6 and V is TRBV3-1 (or the pseudogene TRBV3-2); D remains ambiguous. Trimming shortened V by 5 bases and J by 3 bases, and 11 bases separated the two germline ends. Germline CDR1 is LGHDT and CDR2 is YNNKEL (reference sequence). There are 15 residues in the CDR3. CDR3 sequence reads: CASSYRRNGANVLTF. In DNA form, the CDR3 reads TGTGCCAGCAGCTATAGGAGAAATGGGGCCAACGTCCTGACTTTC.

The DNA of the CDR3 is TGTGCCAGCAGCCGGGGGGACAGGGCGGAGACCCAGTACTTC. Translation gives CASSRGDRAETQYF. The V gene is TRBV5-5, the J gene TRBJ2-5; 9 bases agree with TRBD1. Per germline, CDR1 SGHKS and CDR2 YYEKEE (reference sequence). This CDR3 is 14 amino acids long. V trimming: 4 bases; J trimming: 5 bases; junction bases outside the gene matches: 6. The full variable domain, rest sourced from reference TRBV5-5 and TRBJ2-5, is DAGVTQSPTHLIKTRGQQVTLRCSPISGHKSVSWYQQVLGQGPQFIFQYYEKEERGRGNFPDRFSARQFPNYSSELNVNALLLGDSALYLCASSRGDRAETQYFGPGTRLLVL.

The chain is built from TRBV7-2 and TRBJ2-3; TRBD1 matches at 7 bases. This CDR3 is 15 amino acids long. CDR1 SGHTA and CDR2 FQGNSA come from the germline V gene. V trimming: 1 base; J trimming: 2 bases; junction bases outside the gene matches: 3. CDR3 region: CASSLGDRDTDTQYF. For the CDR3, the DNA is TGTGCCAGCAGCTTAGGGGACAGAGACACAGATACGCAGTATTTT.

The rearrangement joins TRBV28 to TRBJ1-1, with D unresolved. Germline CDR1 reads MDHEN; CDR2 reads SYDVKM. Trimming took off 2 bases at V and 1 base at J, with 8 bases between the two ends. CDR3 length equals 14 residues. Written as DNA, the CDR3 is TGTGCCAGCAGTTTAGTAGTGAGGAACACTGAAGCTTTCTTT. Amino acid sequence: CASSLVVRNTEAFF.

This clone was detected only a few times. The rearrangement links TRBV2 to TRBJ2-5; D is uncertain. Per germline, CDR1 SNHLY and CDR2 FYNNEI. The length of the CDR3 is 13 residues. The V end lost 3 bases, the J end lost 0 bases, and 5 bases lay between the germline ends. The CDR3 nucleotides are TGTGCCAGCAGTGACGTTAACCAAGAGACCCAGTACTTC. Translation gives CASSDVNQETQYF.

The chain uses TRBV28 and TRBJ2-7; 7 nucleotides match TRBD2. The trim removed 7 bases at V and 7 bases at J, leaving 16 bases unmatched. Per the germline V gene, CDR1 is MDHEN and CDR2 is SYDVKM. The CDR3 sequence is 15 residues long. CDR3 coding DNA: TGTGCCAGCATTCGGGCGGGAGCCACGTCCGTTGAGCAGTACTTC. Its protein product is CASIRAGATSVEQYF.

J is TRBJ2-1 and V is TRBV24-1; 14 bases align to TRBD2. Germline V gives CDR1 KGHDR, CDR2 SFDVKD. The CDR3 has 16 amino acids. With 4 bases clipped from V and 9 bases from J, the junction kept 7 bases outside the gene matches. CDR3 DNA: TGTGCCACCAGTGAACCGACTAGCGGGGGGGCCAGTGAGCAGTTCTTC. Translation: CATSEPTSGGASEQFF.

The rearrangement joins TRBV6-5 to TRBJ1-1; D perhaps matches TRBD1 (5 bases). The CDR3 runs to 16 residues. Germline V gives CDR1 MNHEY, CDR2 SVGAGI. Trimming took 0 bases from V and 1 from J, leaving 12 bases between them. This CDR3 is CASSYSAGKTNTEAFF. CDR3 nucleotide sequence: TGTGCCAGCAGTTACTCGGCAGGGAAGACGAACACTGAAGCTTTCTTT.

The rearrangement joins TRBV7-2 to TRBJ2-5; maybe TRBD2 (5 bases). The CDR3 is 14 residues long. V was clipped by 6 bases and J by 2 bases, with 13 bases between them. Germline CDR1 SGHTA, CDR2 FQGNSA. CDR3 in DNA: TGTGCCAGCAGAAGACTAATACGGCAAGAGACCCAGTACTTC. This gives the protein CASRRLIRQETQYF.

V is TRBV6-6 and J is TRBJ2-1, with 8 bases identical to TRBD1. Germline V gives CDR1 MNHNY, CDR2 SVGAGI (reference sequence). With 11 bases clipped from V and 5 bases from J, the junction kept 8 bases outside the gene matches. This CDR3 comprises 13 residues. CDR3 bases: TGTGCCTCTTCAGGGGGCCTACACAATGAGCAGTTCTTC. Translating it yields CASSGGLHNEQFF.

V is TRBV9 and J is TRBJ1-2; the D gene is possibly TRBD1 (6 bases). Germline CDR1 reads SGDLS; CDR2 reads YYNGEE. The CDR3 is made up of 14 amino acids. The V end was cut by 0 bases, the J end by 4 bases, with 10 bases between. This CDR3 is CASSVDLQGYGYTF. CDR3 DNA sequence: TGTGCCAGCAGCGTAGATTTACAGGGCTATGGCTACACCTTC.

The CDR3 DNA sequence: TGTGCCAGCAGCCAAGCCCCACTAGCGGGGGCTGGGGGTGAGACCCAGTACTTC. As protein: CASSQAPLAGAGGETQYF. The chain couples TRBV4-2 to TRBJ2-5; 11 nucleotides match TRBD2. The CDR3 extends over 18 amino acids. The trim removed 1 base at V and 5 bases at J, leaving 12 bases unmatched. Germline CDR1 reads LGHNA; CDR2 reads YNFKEQ.

The V and J genes are TRBV10-3 and TRBJ1-2; weak D call: TRBD1 (6 bases). Per the germline V gene, CDR1 is ENHRY and CDR2 is SYGVKD. The germline V and J ends were trimmed by 6 bases and 8 bases, with 13 bases remaining between them. The CDR3 runs 12 residues. The CDR3 coding sequence is TGTGCCATCAGCGGGGACATTCGGGGCTACACCTTC. Its protein is CAISGDIRGYTF.

The chain recombines TRBV5-4 with TRBJ2-7; 8 positions match TRBD2. V shed 5 bases and J 3 bases; nucleotides not matched to a gene: 7. CDR1 is SGHNT and CDR2 is YYREEE in the germline V gene (reference sequence). The CDR3 is made up of 14 amino acids. The CDR3 loop is CASRPERGSYEQYF. The CDR3 bases are TGTGCCAGCAGACCCGAGCGGGGGAGCTACGAGCAGTACTTC.

The CDR3 nucleotides read TGTGCCAGCAGTTTCGGTCCTTCGAACACTGAAGCTTTCTTT. The encoded protein is CASSFGPSNTEAFF. The chain combines TRBV27 with TRBJ1-1; unclear D gene. The germline V gene has CDR1 MNHEY and CDR2 SMNVEV (reference sequence). The V and J ends lost 3 bases and 1 base respectively, with 9 bases between them. The length of the CDR3 is 14 residues.

This chain connects TRBV11-3 to TRBJ2-1; 12 nucleotides agree with TRBD2. Trimming cost V 4 bases and J 7 bases; bases outside gene matches: 8. Germline V lookup: CDR1 SGHNT, CDR2 YENEEA. This CDR3 region has 16 residues. CDR3 nucleotides: TGTGCCAGCAGCTGGTCTAGCGGGAGGGTTGGAAATGAGCAGTTCTTC. It yields the protein CASSWSSGRVGNEQFF.

The table lists this clone with a count of one. The CDR3 DNA follows: TGTGCCAGCAGCTTAGTAGCAGGAAACACCATATATTTT. Protein sequence: CASSLVAGNTIYF. The V and J genes are TRBV7-2 and TRBJ1-3, with D hard to call. The V gene's germline CDR1 is SGHTA and CDR2 FQGNSA. V dropped 1 base and J dropped 4 bases, with 5 bases sitting between them. The length of the CDR3 is 13 residues.